Listed here are 12 T cell receptor beta chains from one sample, sequenced in a study of T cells in localized non-small cell lung cancer. Only in-frame clones appear in the TCRdb table, and some are missing; sequencing was by immunoSEQ multiplex PCR. The table records over 55,000 clones, roughly 90% of them present only once. The input for sequencing was peripheral blood, taken before any cancer treatment. The receptors originated from a woman between 40 and 69 years old with stage I lung adenocarcinoma.

The chain joins TRBV19 to TRBJ2-3; D remains unclear. The CDR3 consists of 13 residues. Trimming removed 8 bases from V and 1 base from J, with 10 bases in between. Germline loops: CDR1 LNHDA, CDR2 SQIVND (reference sequence). CDR3 protein: CASLHYGTDTQYF. Written as DNA, the CDR3 is TGTGCCAGTCTTCATTATGGCACAGATACGCAGTATTTT.

CDR3 in amino acids: CASSPGTAHAGGYTF. CDR3 in DNA: TGTGCCAGCAGCCCCGGGACAGCCCACGCCGGTGGCTACACCTTC. The chain combines TRBV7-9 with TRBJ1-2, with 7 bases identical to TRBD1. Germline V gene sequence: CDR1 SEHNR, CDR2 FQNEAQ (reference sequence). With 5 bases clipped from V and 7 bases from J, the junction kept 13 bases outside the gene matches. The CDR3 is made up of 15 amino acids. The full variable domain, completed using reference TRBV7-9 and TRBJ1-2, is DTGVSQNPRHKITKRGQNVTFRCDPISEHNRLYWYRQTLGQGPEFLTYFQNEAQLEKSRLLSDRFSAERPKGSFSTLEIQRTEQGDSAMYLCASSPGTAHAGGYTFGSGTRLTVV.

The rearrangement joins TRBV6-6 to TRBJ1-5; D gene ambiguous. Trimming shortened V by 4 bases and J by 8 bases, and 12 bases separated the two germline ends. The CDR3 has 13 amino acids. Looked up from germline, CDR1 is MNHNY and CDR2 is SVGAGI (reference sequence). DNA of the CDR3: TGTGCCAGCAGTTTCATCCTCCGGGAGCCCCAGCATTTT. Its translation: CASSFILREPQHF.

The rearrangement uses TRBV7-8 and TRBJ2-2, with D possibly TRBD2 on 7 matching bases. Trimming stripped 4 bases from V and 0 bases from J, with 12 bases between. The germline V gene encodes CDR1 SGHVS and CDR2 FQNEAQ. The CDR3 has 16 amino acids. In DNA form, the CDR3 reads TGTGCCAGCAGCTCGGGGGGCTTTACGAACACCGGGGAGCTGTTTTTT. Its protein is CASSSGGFTNTGELFF.

The chain links TRBV28 to TRBJ1-4; 11 positions agree with TRBD1. Per germline, CDR1 MDHEN and CDR2 SYDVKM. This CDR3 is 14 amino acids long. V lost 6 bases to trimming and J lost 5 bases; unmatched junction nucleotides: 2. The CDR3 loop is CASSGQGANEKLFF. DNA for the CDR3: TGTGCCAGCAGCGGACAGGGGGCGAATGAAAAACTGTTTTTT.

As to this clone: Sequence at one end of the junction differs from germline and may be a read error. This chain uses TRBV10-3 with TRBJ2-1; 9 nucleotides line up with TRBD2. Germline-derived CDR1 and CDR2 are ENHRY and SYGVKD. The CDR3 is 14 residues long. CDR3: CAIKWREGYDEQFF. The CDR3 DNA follows: TGTGCCATCAAATGGCGGGAGGGCTACGATGAGCAGTTCTTC.

This chain uses TRBV5-5 with TRBJ2-7, with 9 nucleotides matching TRBD2. V was pared by 4 bases and J by 6 bases, with 20 bases of the junction left unmatched. Germline assignment: CDR1 SGHKS and CDR2 YYEKEE (reference sequence). The CDR3 runs to 18 residues. The CDR3 DNA follows: TGTGCCAGCAGCCGCTCATTGTGGGTAGCGGGAGACCCCCTCGAGCAGTACTTC. Protein sequence: CASSRSLWVAGDPLEQYF.

The rearrangement links TRBV5-1 to TRBJ1-3; D not certain. The CDR3 runs 17 residues. CDR1 SGHRS and CDR2 YFSETQ come from the germline V gene. V was trimmed by 5 bases and J by 0 bases, leaving 18 bases between them. The CDR3 region has the DNA TGCGCCAGCAGTAGCGGAGAGATCTTAAGCTCTGGAAACACCATATATTTT. Protein product: CASSSGEILSSGNTIYF.

This clone was counted between two and nine times. The chain uses TRBV6-1 and TRBJ2-7, with D possibly called TRBD1 or TRBD2 (7 bases each). The CDR3 covers 15 residues. The germline gives CDR1 MNHNS, CDR2 SASEGT. V lost 10 bases and J lost 1, with 20 bases in between. The CDR3 coding sequence is TGTGCCATTTCGAGGGGGGGCAGGGGGTCCTACGAGCAGTACTTC. Translated: CAISRGGRGSYEQYF.

CDR3 in DNA: TGTGCCAGCAGCGGATCGGACAGGGGGCAAGAGACCCAGTACTTC. It is translated as CASSGSDRGQETQYF. V gene TRBV28 combines with J gene TRBJ2-5, with 10 bases identical to TRBD1. V trimming: 6 bases; J trimming: 2 bases; junction bases outside the gene matches: 6. Germline-derived CDR1 and CDR2 are MDHEN and SYDVKM. CDR3 size: 15 residues.

The chain recombines TRBV7-2 with TRBJ2-3; the D is unclear. CDR3 length: 14 amino acids. V lost 3 bases to trimming and J lost 2 bases, with 9 bases between them. The germline V gene encodes CDR1 SGHTA and CDR2 FQGNSA. DNA of the CDR3: TGTGCCAGCAGCTTGATGGGGAACACAGATACGCAGTATTTT. This encodes CASSLMGNTDTQYF.

The chain couples TRBV27 to TRBJ2-3, with D tentatively TRBD1 or TRBD2 (5 bases each). Germline assignment: CDR1 MNHEY and CDR2 SMNVEV (reference sequence). Trimming took off 2 bases at V and 0 bases at J, with 9 bases between the two ends. This CDR3 spans 15 amino acids. Here the CDR3 DNA reads TGTGCCAGCAGTTTAATTGAGGGGAGCACAGATACGCAGTATTTT. Its protein is CASSLIEGSTDTQYF.